This TCR beta chain was obtained from a study of cytomegalovirus exposure and HLA in healthy donors. The wider study: Earlier sequencing of about 179 million T cells yielded under 120 million unique TCR beta sequences. Study-wide results and limits: Accounts indicate the classifier identified cytomegalovirus status with strong specificity and sensitivity. Some V segments, including TRBV6-2 and TRBV6-3, were excluded as indistinguishable. Among TCR sequences, most were rare, though some public TCRs appeared in many donors.

The CDR3 is made up of 16 amino acids. The V and J ends lost 0 bases and 2 bases respectively, with 13 bases between them. Germline loops: CDR1 SGDLS, CDR2 YYNGEE. Remarks on this clone: Antigen: not known.

The PCR used 60 Vbeta and 13 Jbeta primers. Data came from immunoSEQ multiplex PCR; TCRdb stores just in-frame clones and leaves some out. The sample contains under 200,000 clones, about 76% of which appear only once. The sequencing sample was made of PBMCs. The chain links TRBV9 to TRBJ2-3; D perhaps matches TRBD1 (7 bases). This receptor was obtained from a woman aged 18-35 years in good health and CMV-seropositive. The CDR3 reads CASSVGGKGATDTQYF. In DNA form, the CDR3 reads TGTGCCAGCAGCGTAGGCGGGAAGGGGGCCACAGATACGCAGTATTTT.